The 4 T cell receptor beta chains reported below all come from one sample, sequenced in a study of blood T cells in healthy people across ages. Using a J-beta primer mix together with a sample-barcoded 5' primer, a second PCR was run for about 7 to 12 cycles. One entry per CDR3 protein, called by TCRdb with MiXCR from the 5' RACE reads. The table has 1.5 million to 2 million distinct CDR3 sequences, 28% seen once. The sequenced sample consisted of blood. The receptors shown here come from a woman in her 30s in good health.

The chain employs TRBV9 and TRBJ2-1; D not resolved. The CDR3 has 16 residues. Germline V gene sequence: CDR1 SGDLS, CDR2 YYNGEE. Between the trimmed V and J ends, which lost 0 bases and 0 bases, there was a span of 10 bases. The CDR3 sequence: CASSVVGVSSYNEQFF. CDR3 DNA: TGTGCCAGCAGCGTAGTGGGCGTAAGCTCCTACAATGAGCAGTTCTTC.

Worth noting for this clonotype: One junction end does not reproduce the germline sequence, and a read error may be involved. The chain employs TRBV5-1 and TRBJ2-3; 7 bases agree with TRBD1. Germline CDR1 reads SGHRS; CDR2 reads YFSETQ. The CDR3 totals 16 residues. CDR3 region: CTSSLGTDSSTDTQYF. The CDR3, as DNA: TGCACCAGCAGCTTAGGGACAGATTCTAGCACAGATACGCAGTATTTT.

V usage is TRBV19 and J usage is TRBJ2-5; no reliable D call. Per germline, CDR1 LNHDA and CDR2 SQIVND (reference sequence). CDR3 size: 14 residues. V lost 4 bases and J 11 bases, leaving 20 bases between the germline ends. Here the CDR3 reads CASSKARSLSEQYF. The CDR3 nucleotides are TGTGCCAGTAGTAAAGCCCGCTCCCTCAGTGAGCAGTACTTC. The full variable domain, in which reference TRBV19 and TRBJ2-5 provide the parts outside the CDR3, is DGGITQSPKYLFRKEGQNVTLSCEQNLNHDAMYWYRQDPGQGLRLIYYSQIVNDFQKGDIAEGYSVSREKKESFPLTVTSAQKNPTAFYLCASSKARSLSEQYFGPGTRLLVL.

The V and J genes are TRBV20-1 and TRBJ1-2, with 7 bases identical to TRBD1. The trim removed 5 bases at V and 0 bases at J, leaving 6 bases unmatched. Germline V gene sequence: CDR1 DFQATT, CDR2 SNEGSKA (reference sequence). The CDR3 is 14 amino acids. Here the CDR3 reads CSAFTGVSNYGYTF. The CDR3 region has the DNA TGCAGTGCTTTCACAGGGGTTTCTAACTATGGCTACACCTTC.